The present T cell receptor (beta chain) was sequenced within a study of tumor and adjacent non-tumor tissue in lung cancer. At the level of the study: The cohort had 12 adenocarcinoma, 2 squamous cell and 1 small cell patients. Samples averaged around 4.2 million productive TCRbeta reads each. Aged about 31 to 80 years, patients included nine to ten men and roughly 5 women with stage I to III disease. Study-wide results and caveats: Higher tumor TCR diversity was associated with shorter survival.

A modified ARM-PCR protocol with three rounds of nested PCR amplified TCRbeta. Each CDR3 protein is one row after TCRdb ran MiXCR on the multiplex PCR reads. In the table there are roughly 200,000 distinct CDR3 sequences, about 76% of which are singletons. To note about this clonotype: The antigen is undetermined.

The template was RNA from unsorted bulk tissue. The V gene lost 3 bases and the J gene lost 5 bases, with 13 bases spanning the gap. The CDR3 runs 14 residues. Looked up from germline, CDR1 is SGHAT and CDR2 is FQNNGV. The chain couples TRBV11-2 to TRBJ1-1; D unresolved. Sequenced sample: lung tumor tissue. The receptor comes from a man between 60 and 75 years old with non-small cell lung cancer. The CDR3 DNA reads TGTGCCAGCAGCTTGCTAATGCTGGGAACTGAAGCTTTCTTT. Translated, it gives CASSLLMLGTEAFF.